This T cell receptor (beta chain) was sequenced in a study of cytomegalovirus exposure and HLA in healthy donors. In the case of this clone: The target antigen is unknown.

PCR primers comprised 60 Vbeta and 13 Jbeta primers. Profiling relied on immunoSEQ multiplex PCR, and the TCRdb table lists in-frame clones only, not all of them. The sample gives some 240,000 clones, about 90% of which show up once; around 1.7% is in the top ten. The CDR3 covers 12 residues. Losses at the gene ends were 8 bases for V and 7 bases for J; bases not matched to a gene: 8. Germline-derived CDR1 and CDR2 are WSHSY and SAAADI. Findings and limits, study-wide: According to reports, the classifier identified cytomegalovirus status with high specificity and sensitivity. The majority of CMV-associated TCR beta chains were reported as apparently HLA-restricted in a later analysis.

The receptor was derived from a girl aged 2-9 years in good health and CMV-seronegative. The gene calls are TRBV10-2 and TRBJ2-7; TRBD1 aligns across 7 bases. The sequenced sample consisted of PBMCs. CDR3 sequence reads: CASSTGAGEQYF. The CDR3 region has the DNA TGCGCCAGCTCTACAGGGGCAGGAGAGCAGTACTTC.